The next 20 T cell receptor beta chains were all read from a single sample in a study of blood T cell repertoires in COVID-19. TCRdb keeps only in-frame clones here, not all; method: immunoSEQ multiplex PCR. Of over 200,000 clones in the sample, 70% to 90% were seen once. The specimen sequenced was peripheral blood. The source of these receptors is a man in his thirties or forties with COVID-19, enrolled during active disease.

The chain combines TRBV16 with TRBJ1-1; possible D gene TRBD1, 5 bases. The length of the CDR3 is 16 residues. The V end was cut by 4 bases, the J end by 5 bases, with 20 bases between. Germline values: CDR1 KGHSY, CDR2 FQNENV. For the CDR3, the DNA is TGTGCCAGCAGCCTTAACCAAGGGGAAGGGATTACTGAAGCTTTCTTT. This gives the protein CASSLNQGEGITEAFF.

The rearrangement uses TRBV15 and TRBJ1-2, with D maybe TRBD1 (5 bases). Germline assignment: CDR1 LNHNV and CDR2 YYDKDF (reference sequence). CDR3 length equals 14 residues. Trimming took off 7 bases at V and 8 bases at J, with 20 bases between the two ends. CDR3 residues: CATKMFQGTGGYTF. CDR3 nucleotide sequence: TGTGCCACCAAGATGTTCCAGGGAACAGGCGGCTACACCTTC.

The chain's CDR3 is CASSPRGANEKLFF. CDR3 in DNA: TGTGCCAGCAGCCCCAGGGGTGCTAATGAAAAACTGTTTTTT. V is TRBV7-9 and J is TRBJ1-4; possibly TRBD1 for D (6 bases). The CDR3 has 14 amino acids. Germline V CDR1 and CDR2: SEHNR, FQNEAQ (reference sequence). Trimming took off 5 bases at V and 3 bases at J, with 10 bases between the two ends.

The chain carries TRBV27 and TRBJ2-3, with a possible D match to TRBD2 (6 bases). The CDR3 is 22 amino acids. Trimming removed 1 base from V and 0 bases from J, with 29 bases in between. Germline V lookup: CDR1 MNHEY, CDR2 SMNVEV (reference sequence). CDR3 region: CASSLFGLRTRFDGGSTDTQYF. The CDR3 nucleotides are TGTGCCAGCAGTTTATTCGGTCTTCGGACCCGCTTCGACGGAGGGAGCACAGATACGCAGTATTTT.

The CDR3 DNA is TGTGCCAGCAGTTCCCGGGACACCCGGGCCTACGAGCAGTACTTC. Protein: CASSSRDTRAYEQYF. The J gene is TRBJ2-7, the V gene TRBV27, with D perhaps matching TRBD1 (6 bases). The CDR3 loop spans 15 amino acids. Germline V gives CDR1 MNHEY, CDR2 SMNVEV (reference sequence). The V end was cut by 4 bases, the J end by 2 bases, with 15 bases between.

J is TRBJ2-7 and V is TRBV27, with D possibly being TRBD1 (5 bases). The V gene lost 3 bases and the J gene lost 0 bases, with 9 bases spanning the gap. Germline V gene data show CDR1 as MNHEY and CDR2 as SMNVEV (reference sequence). The CDR3 is 14 amino acids. CDR3 DNA: TGTGCCAGCAGTTTGGGCAGGGACTCCTACGAGCAGTACTTC. Protein product: CASSLGRDSYEQYF.

The chain uses TRBV30 and TRBJ1-3, with D possibly being TRBD1 (6 bases). The CDR3 sequence is 13 residues long. Germline assignment: CDR1 GTSNPN and CDR2 SVGIG (reference sequence). DNA for the CDR3: TGTGCTACCGAACAGGGCTCTGGAAACACCATATATTTT. The encoded protein is CATEQGSGNTIYF.

The J gene is TRBJ1-6, the V gene TRBV5-4, with a possible D match to TRBD1 (6 bases). With 2 bases removed from V and 7 bases from J, the gap between germline ends came to 13 bases. The germline V gene has CDR1 SGHNT and CDR2 YYREEE (reference sequence). The CDR3 totals 15 residues. CDR3 in amino acids: CASSFKGVWNSPLHF. The DNA for the CDR3 is TGTGCCAGCAGCTTCAAGGGGGTTTGGAATTCACCCCTCCACTTT.

This rearrangement joins TRBV7-9 to TRBJ2-1, with D possibly matching TRBD2 (5 bases). V was shortened by 1 base and J by 6 bases, with 16 bases between the two germline ends. CDR3 length: 16 residues. CDR1 and CDR2 from the germline V gene are SEHNR and FQNEAQ (reference sequence). The CDR3 protein is CASSLVGLQPLNEQFF. CDR3 in DNA: TGTGCCAGCAGCTTAGTAGGACTCCAACCCCTCAATGAGCAGTTCTTC.

The gene calls are TRBV9 and TRBJ2-5, with D tentatively TRBD1 (6 bases). Germline-derived CDR1 and CDR2 are SGDLS and YYNGEE. The CDR3 spans 16 residues. Trimming left V 2 bases short and J 1 base short, with 15 bases between. CDR3: CASSVGIDRTQETQYF. The CDR3 DNA reads as TGTGCCAGCAGCGTCGGAATAGACAGGACCCAAGAGACCCAGTACTTC.

This clone showed up just once. The chain recombines TRBV5-3 with TRBJ1-2; 12 bases align to TRBD1. TRBV5-3 qualifies as an ORF whose function is uncertain. After removal of 0 bases from V and 5 bases from J, the junction contained 17 bases not matched to a gene. The CDR3 has 20 amino acids. The CDR3 spells CARSLAGTGGLKPPPYGYTF. CDR3 sequence (DNA): TGTGCCAGAAGCTTGGCCGGGACAGGGGGCTTAAAACCCCCACCATATGGCTACACCTTC.

V is TRBV12-3 or TRBV12-4 and J is TRBJ2-7, with a weak D call TRBD1 (6 bases). V lost 3 bases and J lost 6, with 9 bases in between. The CDR3 consists of 12 residues. The CDR3 loop is CASSFTGFEQYF. CDR3 DNA: TGTGCCAGCAGTTTCACAGGGTTCGAGCAGTACTTC.

The chain uses TRBV6-2 or TRBV6-3 and TRBJ2-3; D is unclear. CDR3 size: 13 residues. Between the trimmed V and J ends, which lost 6 bases and 8 bases, there was a span of 15 bases. CDR1 and CDR2 from the germline V gene are MNHEY and SVGEGT. CDR3 coding DNA: TGTGCCAGCAGCCCGAACGACTGGTCTACGCAGTATTTT. Translation gives CASSPNDWSTQYF.

The CDR3 DNA follows: TGTGCCAGCAGCGGGAGAGGCTACACCTTC. This codes for CASSGRGYTF. The rearrangement joins TRBV3-1 (or the pseudogene TRBV3-2) to TRBJ1-2; D unclear. CDR1 is LGHDT, CDR2 YNNKEL, per germline (reference sequence). This CDR3 is 10 amino acids long. Trimming left V 5 bases short and J 8 bases short, with 6 bases between.

The chain couples TRBV7-9 to TRBJ1-2; 9 bases fit TRBD1. The J segment lost 5 bases and the V segment lost 2 bases, leaving 6 bases of the junction unmatched. Germline CDR1 reads SEHNR; CDR2 reads FQNEAQ (reference sequence). The CDR3 is made up of 15 amino acids. CDR3 coding DNA: TGTGCCAGCAGCTTATTTCCCGGACAGGGGTATGGCTACACCTTC. Translating it yields CASSLFPGQGYGYTF.

This sequence joins TRBV6-2 or TRBV6-3 and TRBJ2-7; weak D call: TRBD1 (6 bases). The germline V and J ends were trimmed by 5 bases and 4 bases, with 18 bases remaining between them. The CDR3 is 15 amino acids. CDR1 is MNHEY, CDR2 SVGEGT, per germline. The CDR3 here is CASSDSGTPKYEQYF. CDR3 coding DNA: TGTGCCAGCAGTGATTCCGGGACACCTAAGTACGAGCAGTACTTC.

This sequence joins TRBV27 and TRBJ1-6; D is perhaps TRBD1 (5 bases). Germline V gene sequence: CDR1 MNHEY, CDR2 SMNVEV (reference sequence). The length of the CDR3 is 14 residues. Trimming left V 6 bases short and J 9 bases short, with 15 bases between. The CDR3 sequence: CASRKGQGGSPLHF. CDR3 bases: TGTGCCAGCAGAAAGGGGCAGGGAGGTTCACCCCTCCACTTT.

V and J are TRBV19 and TRBJ1-5; 7 positions match TRBD1. The V and J ends lost 8 bases and 0 bases, in that order; junction bases with no gene match: 7. Germline V CDR1 and CDR2: LNHDA, SQIVND (reference sequence). This CDR3 has 15 residues. CDR3 sequence: CASLPGTVSNQPQHF. CDR3 in DNA: TGTGCCAGTCTTCCCGGGACAGTTAGCAATCAGCCCCAGCATTTT.

The count of this clone is one. The chain employs TRBV29-1 and TRBJ2-1; D is unclear. This CDR3 is built from 15 residues. Germline CDR1 SQVTM, CDR2 ANQGSEA. V lost 4 bases and J lost 10, with 23 bases in between. The CDR3 sequence is CSVVLGSLQVREQFF. DNA for the CDR3: TGCAGCGTTGTATTGGGTTCGTTGCAGGTTCGGGAGCAGTTCTTC.

The CDR3 spells CASSFRGTVLYEQYF. CDR3 coding DNA: TGTGCCAGCAGCTTTAGAGGGACAGTACTCTACGAGCAGTACTTC. The V call is TRBV5-6, the J call TRBJ2-7; 7 bases map to TRBD1. Germline V gene data show CDR1 as SGHDT and CDR2 as YYEEEE. The CDR3 is 15 residues long. V lost 2 bases to trimming and J lost 3 bases; unmatched junction nucleotides: 8.